The source of this TCR beta chain is a study of monozygotic twins with cystic fibrosis. Study-level results: Low clonality (median around 0.0094) suggested a mostly naive repertoire. Monozygotic CF twin pairs shared significantly more nucleotide-identical clonotypes than unrelated CF individuals did.

V lost 3 bases to trimming and J lost 7 bases; unmatched junction nucleotides: 8. Germline V CDR1 and CDR2: MNHNS, SASEGT. The CDR3 consists of 15 residues. This clone was seen only a few times. Antigen: not known. The repertoire was sequenced with immunoSEQ multiplex PCR; TCRdb's copy has only in-frame clones and lacks some. The table has about 22,000 clones, roughly 89% seen once. Material: blood. The J gene is TRBJ1-4, the V gene TRBV6-1, with TRBD1 identical over 7 bases. This clonotype was sampled from a woman aged 25 to 39 with cystic fibrosis. CDR3 residues: CASSDPTGTGEKLFF. CDR3 DNA sequence: TGTGCCAGCAGTGATCCGACAGGGACTGGTGAAAAACTGTTTTTT.